This TCR beta chain is drawn from a study of shared clonotypes between healthy human individuals. Repertoires were generated with immunoSEQ multiplex PCR, while TCRdb's copy carries only in-frame clones and drops some. The sample shows about 2.3 million clones, less than 95% of them seen only once. From germline, CDR1 is SGHTA and CDR2 FQGTGA. The V end was cut by 2 bases, the J end by 2 bases, with 10 bases between. The CDR3 consists of 15 residues. This sequence was found in a man aged 18 to 30 in good health. Some clones in this sample may be carry-over from other donors' samples. The chain is built from TRBV7-3 and TRBJ1-3, with D perhaps matching TRBD1 (5 bases). Sample: naive CD4+ T cells from PBMCs. The subset: CD45RA+ positively selected. CDR3 amino acids: CASSLHPGPGNTIYF. The CDR3 DNA follows: TGTGCCAGCAGCTTACACCCGGGACCTGGAAACACCATATATTTT.